This is a list of T cell receptor beta chains from one sample in a study of T cell responses to AZD1222 COVID-19 vaccine. Sequenced by immunoSEQ multiplex PCR; TCRdb stores in-frame clones only, minus some. The sample consists of some 86,000 clones, roughly 80% of them appearing once. The sample was peripheral blood, taken on day 0 of AZD1222 vaccination. All receptors derive from an adult in good health. Each CDR3 is given with its conserved first and last residue. Each record gives: V gene, clone size, D gene, J gene, CDR3 DNA, CDR3 protein. D genes are given only for firm matches. Not every row has a clone size; where given, it reads once, few, many or a size class.

TRBV6-2/TRBV6-3	.	TRBD2	TRBJ2-1	TGTGCCAGCAGTTTCCATACGGGGAGCGGGGCATGGAATGAGCAGTTCTTC	CASSFHTGSGAWNEQFF
TRBV11-3	.	.	TRBJ2-1	TGTGCCAGCAGCTCGGGACTCGATAATGAGCAGTTCTTC	CASSSGLDNEQFF
TRBV3-1/TRBV3-2	.	.	TRBJ1-3	TGTGCCAGCACTTCCTCCGGAAACACCATATATTTT	CASTSSGNTIYF
TRBV20-1	.	.	TRBJ1-4	TGCAGTGCTGGTGGGGGCGGTGTGGAAAAACTGTTTTTT	CSAGGGGVEKLFF
TRBV15	.	TRBD2	TRBJ2-3	TGTGCCACCAGCTCCCGGACTAGCGGTACAGATACGCAGTATTTT	CATSSRTSGTDTQYF
TRBV6-5	.	TRBD2	TRBJ2-7	TGTGCCAGCGGGCCAGCGGGAGTACGGGAGCAGTACTTC	CASGPAGVREQYF
TRBV28	once	TRBD1	TRBJ1-1	TGTGCCAGCAGTTTCACAGGGGGCGCATGGGACACTGAAGCTTTCTTT	CASSFTGGAWDTEAFF
TRBV7-9	.	TRBD1	TRBJ1-2	TGTGCCAGCAGCCGCCGGGACAGGGGTTCTGATGGCTACACCTTC	CASSRRDRGSDGYTF
TRBV5-1	.	.	TRBJ2-6	TGCGCCAGCAGCTTGGTATCGCAGGGATCTGGGGCCAACGTCCTGACTTTC	CASSLVSQGSGANVLTF
TRBV29-1	.	TRBD1	TRBJ2-1	TGCAGCGTTGGAGGGACAGGGGTGCGGGTTGAGCAGTTCTTC	CSVGGTGVRVEQFF
TRBV5-5	.	.	TRBJ2-5	TGTGCCAGCAGCCCAGGTGAGATTGGAGAGACCCAGTACTTC	CASSPGEIGETQYF
TRBV19	.	.	TRBJ1-5	TGTGCCAGTAGTATAGGGAATCGCCTTGATCAGCCCCAGCATTTT	CASSIGNRLDQPQHF
TRBV5-6	.	.	TRBJ2-3	TGTGCCAGCAGCCAGGGACTGGGGGATACGCAGTATTTT	CASSQGLGDTQYF
TRBV3-1/TRBV3-2	.	.	TRBJ1-1	TGTGCCAGCAGCCAAGGGACATCGAACACTGAAGCTTTCTTT	CASSQGTSNTEAFF
TRBV7-2	.	.	TRBJ1-6	TGTGCCAGCAGCTTAGGGATCACTGGAGGGAATTCACCCCTCCACTTT	CASSLGITGGNSPLHF
TRBV5-4	.	TRBD2	TRBJ2-3	TGTGCCAGCAGCTTCCCGAGCGGGAGCTCAGATACGCAGTATTTT	CASSFPSGSSDTQYF
TRBV9	once	.	TRBJ2-2	TGTGCCAGCAGCGCTCGAGGGAGTAACACCGGGGAGCTGTTTTTT	CASSARGSNTGELFF
TRBV20-1	.	.	TRBJ2-7	TGCAGTGCTAGGGGTACCTACGAGCAGTACTTC	CSARGTYEQYF
TRBV30	.	.	TRBJ1-1	TGTGCCTGGAGTGTAGGGGGGAATGTTGCTGAAGCTTTCTTT	CAWSVGGNVAEAFF
TRBV19	.	.	TRBJ2-1	TGTGCCAGTAGTGGCTTGGAACACTACAATGAGCAGTTCTTC	CASSGLEHYNEQFF
TRBV5-4	few	TRBD1	TRBJ1-5	TGTGCCTGGACAATACAGGGGTACCAGCCCCAGCATTTT	CAWTIQGYQPQHF
TRBV19	.	.	TRBJ1-1	TGTGCCAGTAGTATAGGAGGAGGGGACGCTTTCTTT	CASSIGGGDAFF
TRBV10-1	.	.	TRBJ2-3	TGCGCCAGCAGTGAGGGTAGCACAGATACGCAGTATTTT	CASSEGSTDTQYF
TRBV18	.	.	TRBJ1-1	TGTGCCAGCTCACGGACCAGGGGAAACACTGAAGCTTTCTTT	CASSRTRGNTEAFF
TRBV7-9	many	.	TRBJ2-7	TGTGCCAGCAGCGAAAGTGGGGGGCGCGGGTACGAGCAGTACTTC	CASSESGGRGYEQYF
TRBV4-1	.	TRBD1	TRBJ2-3	TGCGCCAGCAGCCAACGACAGGGGAGTACCGGTCGCACAGATACGCAGTATTTT	CASSQRQGSTGRTDTQYF
TRBV19	.	TRBD1	TRBJ1-2	TGTGCCAGTAGTCCGAGACAGGGGGCTTACGGCTACACCTTC	CASSPRQGAYGYTF
TRBV10-3	.	.	TRBJ1-3	TGTGCCATCAGCTCCAGGCTCTCTGGAAACACCATATATTTT	CAISSRLSGNTIYF
TRBV19	.	TRBD2	TRBJ2-1	TGTGCCAGTAGTTTTAGCGGGGCATACAATGAGCAGTTCTTC	CASSFSGAYNEQFF
TRBV5-1	few	.	TRBJ1-5	TGCGCCAGCAGCTTGGCCCCAGGAGGGGATCAGCCCCAGCATTTT	CASSLAPGGDQPQHF
TRBV7-8	once	TRBD1	TRBJ1-5	TGTGCCAGCAGCTTTGGGACAGGAGTTAATCAGCCCCAGCATTTT	CASSFGTGVNQPQHF
TRBV5-1	few	.	TRBJ2-3	TGCGCCAGCAGCTTGGTGGTCGGGGGTTCAGGCACAGATACGCAGTATTTT	CASSLVVGGSGTDTQYF
TRBV4-2	.	.	TRBJ2-1	TGTGCCAGCAGCCAAGAAAGGCAGGCTTCCAATGAGCAGTTCTTC	CASSQERQASNEQFF
TRBV5-1	.	TRBD2	TRBJ2-1	TGCGCCAGCAGCTTGGGACTAGCGGGAGGTGGGAATGAGCAGTTCTTC	CASSLGLAGGGNEQFF
TRBV7-2	.	.	TRBJ2-3	TGTGCCAGCAGCACAAGTTCGAGCGCAGATACGCAGTATTTT	CASSTSSSADTQYF
TRBV9	.	.	TRBJ2-3	TGTGCCAGCAGCCCGCGGGACCTCGTCGGGGCAGATACGCAGTATTTT	CASSPRDLVGADTQYF
TRBV7-8	.	.	TRBJ2-2	TGTGCCAGCAGCTTCGGGACTCCAGGGGCCGGGGAGCTGTTTTTT	CASSFGTPGAGELFF
TRBV5-6	.	.	TRBJ2-7	TGTGCCAGCAGCCTAGACCCCTCGGGTCGACGAGAGCAGTACTTC	CASSLDPSGRREQYF